The source of this T cell receptor beta chain is a study of T cell responses to AZD1222 COVID-19 vaccine. Assay: immunoSEQ multiplex PCR; the TCRdb copy retains only in-frame clones and omits some. The data contain over 120,000 clones, nearly 95% of them singletons. Overall study findings and caveats: Targeting of unmutated variant regions was reportedly seen in nearly half of spike-specific TCRs. Clonal diversity was possibly underestimated, and white British individuals and females predominated among donors.

On this clone: What it binds is unknown.

CDR3 length: 11 residues. CDR1 DFQATT and CDR2 SNEGSKA come from the germline V gene (reference sequence). Trimming removed 7 bases at V and 15 bases at J, with 19 bases between. This rearrangement joins TRBV20-1 to TRBJ2-1; D may be TRBD1 (6 bases). The receptor was isolated from an adult who received the AZD1222 COVID-19 vaccine. Sequenced here: peripheral blood, sampled 28 days after the second AZD1222 dose. This CDR3 reads CSVPRTSRGFF. Written as DNA, the CDR3 is TGCAGTGTCCCTAGGACCTCCAGGGGGTTCTTC.